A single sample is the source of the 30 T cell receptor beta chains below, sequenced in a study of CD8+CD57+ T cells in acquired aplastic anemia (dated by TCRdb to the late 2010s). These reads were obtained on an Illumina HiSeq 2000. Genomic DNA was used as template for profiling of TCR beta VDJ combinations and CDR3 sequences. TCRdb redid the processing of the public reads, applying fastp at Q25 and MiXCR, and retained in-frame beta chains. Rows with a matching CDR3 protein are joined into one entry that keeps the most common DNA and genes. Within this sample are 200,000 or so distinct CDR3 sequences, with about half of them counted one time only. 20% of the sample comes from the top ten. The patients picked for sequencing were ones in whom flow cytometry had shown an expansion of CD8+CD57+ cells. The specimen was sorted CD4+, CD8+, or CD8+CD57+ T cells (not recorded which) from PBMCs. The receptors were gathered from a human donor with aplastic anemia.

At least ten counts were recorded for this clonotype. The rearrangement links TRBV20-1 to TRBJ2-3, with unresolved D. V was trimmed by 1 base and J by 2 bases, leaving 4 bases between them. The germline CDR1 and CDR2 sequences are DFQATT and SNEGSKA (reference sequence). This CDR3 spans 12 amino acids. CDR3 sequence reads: CSARVTTDTQYF. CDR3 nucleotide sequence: TGCAGTGCTAGAGTAACCACAGATACGCAGTATTTT.

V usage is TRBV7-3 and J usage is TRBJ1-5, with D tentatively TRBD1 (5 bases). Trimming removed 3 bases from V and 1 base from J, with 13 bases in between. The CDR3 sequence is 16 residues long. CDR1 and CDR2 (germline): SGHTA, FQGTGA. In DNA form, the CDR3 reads TGTGCCAGCAGCTTTGCGGGGACGTCCAGCAATCAGCCCCAGCATTTT. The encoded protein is CASSFAGTSSNQPQHF.

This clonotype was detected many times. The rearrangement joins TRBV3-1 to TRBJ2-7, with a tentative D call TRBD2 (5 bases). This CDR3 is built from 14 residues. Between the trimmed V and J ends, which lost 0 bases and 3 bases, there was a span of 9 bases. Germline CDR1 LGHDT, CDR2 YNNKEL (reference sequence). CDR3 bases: TGTGCCAGCAGCCAAGACGCCGGGATCTACGAGCAGTACTTC. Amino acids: CASSQDAGIYEQYF.

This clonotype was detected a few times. DNA for the CDR3: TGTGCCAGTAGTATAGGGGAGACGGGTAATGAAAAACTGTTTTTT. This codes for CASSIGETGNEKLFF. The chain is built from TRBV19 and TRBJ1-4; D ambiguous. The CDR3 has 15 amino acids. The germline V and J ends were trimmed by 1 base and 4 bases, with 10 bases remaining between them. Germline-derived CDR1 and CDR2 are LNHDA and SQIVND (reference sequence). The full variable domain, in which reference TRBV19 and TRBJ1-4 provide the parts outside the CDR3, is DGGITQSPKYLFRKEGQNVTLSCEQNLNHDAMYWYRQDPGQGLRLIYYSQIVNDFQKGDIAEGYSVSREKKESFPLTVTSAQKNPTAFYLCASSIGETGNEKLFFGSGTQLSVL.

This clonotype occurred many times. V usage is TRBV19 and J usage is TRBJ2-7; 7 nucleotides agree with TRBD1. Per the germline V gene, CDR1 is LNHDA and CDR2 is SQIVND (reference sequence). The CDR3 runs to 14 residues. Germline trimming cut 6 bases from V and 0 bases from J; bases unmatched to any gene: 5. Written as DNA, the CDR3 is TGTGCCAGTAGATTACAGGGGAGCTCCTACGAGCAGTACTTC. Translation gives CASRLQGSSYEQYF.

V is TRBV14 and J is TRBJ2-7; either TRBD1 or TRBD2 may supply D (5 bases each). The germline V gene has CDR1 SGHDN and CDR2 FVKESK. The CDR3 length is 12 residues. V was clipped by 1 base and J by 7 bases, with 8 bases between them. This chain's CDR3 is CASSQGGIEQYF. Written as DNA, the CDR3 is TGTGCCAGCAGCCAAGGGGGGATTGAGCAGTACTTC. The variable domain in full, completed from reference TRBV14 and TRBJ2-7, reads EAGVTQFPSHSVIEKGQTVTLRCDPISGHDNLYWYRRVMGKEIKFLLHFVKESKQDESGMPNNRFLAERTGGTYSTLKVQPAELEDSGVYFCASSQGGIEQYFGPGTRLTVT.

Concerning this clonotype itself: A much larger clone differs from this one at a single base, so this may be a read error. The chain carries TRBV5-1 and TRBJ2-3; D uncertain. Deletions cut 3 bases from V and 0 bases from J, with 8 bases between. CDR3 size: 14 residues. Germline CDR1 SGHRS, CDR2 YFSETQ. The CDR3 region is CASSSTTSTDTQYF. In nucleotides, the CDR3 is TGCGCCAGCAGCTCGACAACAAGCACAGATACGCAGTATTTT. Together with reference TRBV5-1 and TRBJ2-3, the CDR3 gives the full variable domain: KAGVTQTPRYLIKTRGQQVTLSCSPISGHRSVSWYQQTPGQGLQFLFEYFSETQRNKGNFPGRFSGRQFSNSRSEMNVSTLELGDSALYLCASSSTTSTDTQYFGPGTRLTVL.

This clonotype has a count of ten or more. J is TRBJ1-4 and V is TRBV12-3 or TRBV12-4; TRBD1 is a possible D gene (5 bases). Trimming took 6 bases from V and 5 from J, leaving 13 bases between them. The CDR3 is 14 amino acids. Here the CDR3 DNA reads TGTGCCAGCAGCACAGGCGGATGGAATGAAAAACTGTTTTTT. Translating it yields CASSTGGWNEKLFF.

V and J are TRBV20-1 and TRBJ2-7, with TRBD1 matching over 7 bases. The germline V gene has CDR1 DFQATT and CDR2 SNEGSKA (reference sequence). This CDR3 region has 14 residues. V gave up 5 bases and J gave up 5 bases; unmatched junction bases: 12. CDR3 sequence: CSAGETGVFHEQYF. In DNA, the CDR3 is TGCAGTGCTGGGGAAACAGGGGTTTTCCACGAGCAGTACTTC.

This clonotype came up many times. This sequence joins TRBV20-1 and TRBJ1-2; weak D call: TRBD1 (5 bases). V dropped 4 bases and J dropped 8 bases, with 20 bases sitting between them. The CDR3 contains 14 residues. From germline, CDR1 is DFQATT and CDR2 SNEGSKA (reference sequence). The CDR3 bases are TGCAGTGCTACATGGGTGAAGGGGCGAAAGGGCTACACCTTC. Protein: CSATWVKGRKGYTF.

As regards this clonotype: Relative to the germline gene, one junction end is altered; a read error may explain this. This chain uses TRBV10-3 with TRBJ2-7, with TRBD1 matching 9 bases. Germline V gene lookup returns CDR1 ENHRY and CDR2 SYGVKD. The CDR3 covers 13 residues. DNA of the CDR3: TGTGCCACCAGTACAGGGGGCCAGAACGAGCAGTACTTC. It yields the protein CATSTGGQNEQYF.

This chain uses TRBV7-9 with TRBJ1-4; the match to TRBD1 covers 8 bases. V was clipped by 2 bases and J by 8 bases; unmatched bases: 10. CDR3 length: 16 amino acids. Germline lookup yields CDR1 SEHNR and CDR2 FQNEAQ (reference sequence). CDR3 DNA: TGTGCCAGCAGCTTAATGATGGGACAGGTGGGAGAAAAACTGTTTTTT. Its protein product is CASSLMMGQVGEKLFF.

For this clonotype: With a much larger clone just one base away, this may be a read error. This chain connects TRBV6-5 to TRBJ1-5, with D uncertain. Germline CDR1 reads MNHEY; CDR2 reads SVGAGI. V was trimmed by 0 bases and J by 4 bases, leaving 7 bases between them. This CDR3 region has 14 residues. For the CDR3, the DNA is TGTGCCAGCAGTTACTCGAGGTTGAATCAGCCCCAGCATTTT. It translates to CASSYSRLNQPQHF.

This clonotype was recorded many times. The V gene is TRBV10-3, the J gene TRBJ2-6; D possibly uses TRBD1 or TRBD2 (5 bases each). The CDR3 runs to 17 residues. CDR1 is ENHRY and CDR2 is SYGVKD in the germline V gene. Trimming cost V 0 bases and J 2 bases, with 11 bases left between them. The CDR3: CAISESIGDPGANVLTF. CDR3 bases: TGTGCCATCAGTGAGTCGATAGGGGACCCTGGGGCCAACGTCCTGACTTTC.

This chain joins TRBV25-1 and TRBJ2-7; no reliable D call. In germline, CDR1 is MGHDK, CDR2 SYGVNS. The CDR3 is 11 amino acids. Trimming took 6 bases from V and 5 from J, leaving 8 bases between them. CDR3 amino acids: CASSGLNEQYF. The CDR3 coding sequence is TGTGCCAGCAGCGGGCTTAACGAGCAGTACTTC.

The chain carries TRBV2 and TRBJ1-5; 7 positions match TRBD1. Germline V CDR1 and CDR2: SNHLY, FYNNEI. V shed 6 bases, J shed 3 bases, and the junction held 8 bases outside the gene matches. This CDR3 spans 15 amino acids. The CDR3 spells CASRSGTVLNQPQHF. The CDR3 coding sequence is TGTGCCAGCAGGTCCGGGACAGTGCTCAATCAGCCCCAGCATTTT.

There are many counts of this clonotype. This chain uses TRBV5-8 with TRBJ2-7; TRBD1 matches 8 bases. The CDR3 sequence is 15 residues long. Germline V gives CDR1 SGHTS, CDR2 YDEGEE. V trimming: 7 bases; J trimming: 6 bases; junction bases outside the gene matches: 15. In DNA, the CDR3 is TGTGCCAGCCGCGTCACCGGGCAGGGGGCATTCGAGCAGTACTTC. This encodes CASRVTGQGAFEQYF.

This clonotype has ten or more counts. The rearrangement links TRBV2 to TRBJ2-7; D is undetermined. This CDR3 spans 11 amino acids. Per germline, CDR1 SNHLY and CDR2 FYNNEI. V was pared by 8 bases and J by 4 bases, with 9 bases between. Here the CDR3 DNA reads TGTGCCAGCCACCTTTTATACGAGCAGTACTTC. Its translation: CASHLLYEQYF.

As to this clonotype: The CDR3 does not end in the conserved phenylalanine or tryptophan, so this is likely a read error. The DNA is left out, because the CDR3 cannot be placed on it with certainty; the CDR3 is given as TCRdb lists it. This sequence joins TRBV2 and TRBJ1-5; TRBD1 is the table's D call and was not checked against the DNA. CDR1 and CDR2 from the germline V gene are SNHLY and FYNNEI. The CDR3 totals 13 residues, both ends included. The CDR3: CASTRGLNQPQRI.

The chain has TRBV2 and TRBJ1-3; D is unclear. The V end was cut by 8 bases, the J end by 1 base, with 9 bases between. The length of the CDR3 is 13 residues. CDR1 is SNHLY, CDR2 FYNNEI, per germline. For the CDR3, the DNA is TGTGCCAGCTTGACTGAGTCTGGAAACACCATATATTTT. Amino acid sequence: CASLTESGNTIYF.

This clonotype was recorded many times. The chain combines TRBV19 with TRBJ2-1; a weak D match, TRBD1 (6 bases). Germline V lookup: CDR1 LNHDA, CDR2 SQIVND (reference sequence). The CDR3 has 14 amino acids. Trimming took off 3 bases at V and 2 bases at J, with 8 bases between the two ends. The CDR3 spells CASSMTGTYNEQFF. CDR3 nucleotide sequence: TGTGCCAGTAGTATGACAGGAACCTACAATGAGCAGTTCTTC.

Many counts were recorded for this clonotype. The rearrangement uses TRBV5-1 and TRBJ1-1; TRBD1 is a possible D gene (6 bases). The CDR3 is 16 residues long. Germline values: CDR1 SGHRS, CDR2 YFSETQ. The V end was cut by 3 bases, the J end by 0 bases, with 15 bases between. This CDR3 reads CASSSSNRVLNTEAFF. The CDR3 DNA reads TGCGCCAGCAGCTCGTCTAACAGGGTTTTGAACACTGAAGCTTTCTTT.

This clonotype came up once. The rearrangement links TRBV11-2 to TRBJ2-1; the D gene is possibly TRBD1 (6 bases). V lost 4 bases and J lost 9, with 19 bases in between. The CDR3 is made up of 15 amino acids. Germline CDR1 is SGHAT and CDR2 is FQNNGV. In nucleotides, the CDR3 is TGTGCCAGCAGCTCCAAGGACAGACTGGGTGGTGAGCAGTTCTTC. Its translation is CASSSKDRLGGEQFF. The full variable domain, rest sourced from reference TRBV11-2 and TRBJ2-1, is EAGVAQSPRYKIIEKRQSVAFWCNPISGHATLYWYQQILGQGPKLLIQFQNNGVVDDSQLPKDRFSAERLKGVDSTLKIQPAKLEDSAVYLCASSSKDRLGGEQFFGPGTRLTVL.

CDR3 coding DNA: TGCAGCGCAAGGACAGGAACCGATCAGCCCCAGCATTTT. It encodes CSARTGTDQPQHF. The J gene is TRBJ1-5, the V gene TRBV29-1; 7 positions match TRBD1. CDR1 is SQVTM, CDR2 ANQGSEA, per germline. V was clipped by 7 bases and J by 5 bases; unmatched bases: 8. The CDR3 covers 13 residues.

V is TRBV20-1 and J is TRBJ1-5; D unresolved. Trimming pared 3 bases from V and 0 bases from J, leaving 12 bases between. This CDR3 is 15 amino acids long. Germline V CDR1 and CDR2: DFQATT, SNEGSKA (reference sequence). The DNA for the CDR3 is TGCAGTGCTAGCCTAGACACATATAGCAATCAGCCCCAGCATTTT. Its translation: CSASLDTYSNQPQHF.

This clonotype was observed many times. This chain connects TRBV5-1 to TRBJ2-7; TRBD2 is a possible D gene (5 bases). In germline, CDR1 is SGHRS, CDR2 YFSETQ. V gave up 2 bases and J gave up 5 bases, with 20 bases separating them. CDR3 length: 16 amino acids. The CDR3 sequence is CASSLGLPLGSDEQYF. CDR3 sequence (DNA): TGCGCCAGCAGCTTAGGACTCCCTCTTGGGAGCGACGAGCAGTACTTC.

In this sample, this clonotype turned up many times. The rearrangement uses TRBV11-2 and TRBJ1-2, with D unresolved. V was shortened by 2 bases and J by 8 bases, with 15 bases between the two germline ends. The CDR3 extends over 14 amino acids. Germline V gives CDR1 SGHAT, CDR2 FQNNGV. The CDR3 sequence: CASSLLPNSFGYTF. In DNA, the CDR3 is TGTGCCAGCAGCTTACTTCCAAACTCGTTCGGCTACACCTTC. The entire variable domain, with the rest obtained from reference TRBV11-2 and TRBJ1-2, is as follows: EAGVAQSPRYKIIEKRQSVAFWCNPISGHATLYWYQQILGQGPKLLIQFQNNGVVDDSQLPKDRFSAERLKGVDSTLKIQPAKLEDSAVYLCASSLLPNSFGYTFGSGTRLTVV.

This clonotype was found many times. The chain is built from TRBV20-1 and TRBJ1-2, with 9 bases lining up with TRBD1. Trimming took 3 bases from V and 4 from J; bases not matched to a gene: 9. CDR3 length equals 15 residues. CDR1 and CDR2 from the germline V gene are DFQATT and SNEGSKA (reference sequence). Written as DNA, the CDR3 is TGCAGTGCTAGTGACAGGGGGGGAAAGGCCTATGGCTACACCTTC. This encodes CSASDRGGKAYGYTF.

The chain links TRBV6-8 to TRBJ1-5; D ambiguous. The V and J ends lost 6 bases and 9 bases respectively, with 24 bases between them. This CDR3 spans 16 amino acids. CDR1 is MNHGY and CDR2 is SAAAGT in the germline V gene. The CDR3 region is CASSGGVVLAIMPQHF. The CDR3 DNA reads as TGTGCCAGCAGCGGCGGCGTCGTGCTAGCAATCATGCCCCAGCATTTT.

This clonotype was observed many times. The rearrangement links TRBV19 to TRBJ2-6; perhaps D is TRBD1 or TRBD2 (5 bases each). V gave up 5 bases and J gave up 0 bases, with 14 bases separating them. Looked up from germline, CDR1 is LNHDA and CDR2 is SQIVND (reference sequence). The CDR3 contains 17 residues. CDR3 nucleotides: TGTGCCAGTAGTCGAGGGACCCAAATCTCTGGGGCCAACGTCCTGACTTTC. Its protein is CASSRGTQISGANVLTF.